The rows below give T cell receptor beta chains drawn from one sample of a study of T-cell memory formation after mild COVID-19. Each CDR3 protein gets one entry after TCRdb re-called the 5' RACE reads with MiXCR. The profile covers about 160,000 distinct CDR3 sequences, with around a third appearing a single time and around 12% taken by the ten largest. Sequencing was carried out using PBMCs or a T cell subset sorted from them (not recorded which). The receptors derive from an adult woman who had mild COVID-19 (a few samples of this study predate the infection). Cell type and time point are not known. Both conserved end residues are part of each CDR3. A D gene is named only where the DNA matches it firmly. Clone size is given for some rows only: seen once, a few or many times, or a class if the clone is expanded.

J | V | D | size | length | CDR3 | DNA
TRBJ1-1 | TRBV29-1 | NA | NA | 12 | CSVDSGDTEAFF | TGCAGCGTTGACAGTGGGGACACTGAAGCTTTCTTT
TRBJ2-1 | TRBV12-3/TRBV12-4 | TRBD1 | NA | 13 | CASSLSDRNEQFF | TGTGCCAGCAGTTTATCGGACAGGAATGAGCAGTTCTTC
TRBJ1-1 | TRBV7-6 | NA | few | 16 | CASSFTGGRGNTEAFF | TGTGCCAGCAGCTTCACGGGAGGTAGGGGGAACACTGAAGCTTTCTTT
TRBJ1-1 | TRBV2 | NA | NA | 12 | CASNAGLAEAFF | TGTGCCAGCAACGCTGGATTGGCTGAAGCTTTCTTT
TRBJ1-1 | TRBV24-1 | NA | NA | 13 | CATSGSTGTEAFF | TGTGCCACCAGTGGGTCCACCGGCACTGAAGCTTTCTTT
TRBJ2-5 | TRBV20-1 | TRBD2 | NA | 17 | CSARTGLAGVIGETQYF | TGCAGTGCTAGAACGGGACTAGCGGGGGTAATCGGAGAGACCCAGTACTTC
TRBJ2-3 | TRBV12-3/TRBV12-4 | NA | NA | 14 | CASTVTGPADTQYF | TGTGCCAGCACCGTTACAGGGCCCGCAGATACGCAGTATTTT
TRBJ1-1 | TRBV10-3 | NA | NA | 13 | CANKRSENTEAFF | TGTGCCAATAAGAGGTCGGAGAACACTGAAGCTTTCTTT
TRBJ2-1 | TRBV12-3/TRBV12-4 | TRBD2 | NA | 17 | CASSPSKLAGEYNEQFF | TGTGCCAGCAGTCCCTCCAAACTAGCGGGCGAATACAATGAGCAGTTCTTC
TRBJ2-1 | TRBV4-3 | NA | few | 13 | CASSQELHLEQFF | TGCGCCAGCAGCCAAGAGCTGCACCTGGAGCAGTTCTTC
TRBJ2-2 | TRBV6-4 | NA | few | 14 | CASSDWGATGELFF | TGTGCCAGCAGTGATTGGGGGGCCACCGGGGAGCTGTTTTTT
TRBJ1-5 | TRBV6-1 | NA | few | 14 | CASRAGHNISPQHF | TGTGCCAGCAGGGCCGGACATAATATCAGCCCCCAGCATTTT
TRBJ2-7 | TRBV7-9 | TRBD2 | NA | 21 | CASIGGVRRHHQREGHCEQYF | TGTGCCAGCATTGGTGGGGTCCGTCGTCACCACCAGCGGGAGGGCCATTGCGAGCAGTACTTC
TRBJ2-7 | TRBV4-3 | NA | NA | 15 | CASSQYRDGLSEQYF | TGCGCCAGCAGCCAATACCGGGACGGCCTCAGCGAGCAGTACTTC
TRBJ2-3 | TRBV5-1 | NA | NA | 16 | CASSLAGGPNTDTQYF | TGCGCCAGCAGCTTGGCCGGGGGACCGAACACAGATACGCAGTATTTT
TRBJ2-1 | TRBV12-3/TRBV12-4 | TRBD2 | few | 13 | CASSLRGTSEQFF | TGTGCCAGCAGTTTACGGGGGACTAGTGAGCAGTTCTTC
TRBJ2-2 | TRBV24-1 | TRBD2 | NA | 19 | CATSPRRASGRANTGELFF | TGTGCCACCAGTCCCCGAAGGGCTAGCGGGAGGGCGAACACCGGGGAGCTGTTTTTT
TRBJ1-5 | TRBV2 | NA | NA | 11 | CASSGGQPQHF | TGTGCCAGCAGTGGCGGTCAGCCCCAGCATTTT
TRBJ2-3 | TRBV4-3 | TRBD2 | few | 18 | CASSQEEGLTGGPDTQYF | TGCGCCAGCAGCCAAGAAGAGGGGTTAACGGGAGGGCCTGATACGCAGTATTTT
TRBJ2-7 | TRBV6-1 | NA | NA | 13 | CASLGTLSYEQYF | TGTGCCAGCCTTGGGACACTCTCCTACGAGCAGTACTTC
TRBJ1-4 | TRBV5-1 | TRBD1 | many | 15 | CASSLSGQGNEKLFF | TGCGCCAGCAGCTTGTCGGGACAGGGAAATGAAAAACTGTTTTTT
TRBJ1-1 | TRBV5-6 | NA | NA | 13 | CASSLEDSTEAFF | TGTGCCAGCAGCTTGGAGGATAGCACTGAAGCTTTCTTT
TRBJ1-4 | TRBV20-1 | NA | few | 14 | CSAAHGPTNEKLFF | TGCAGTGCTGCTCACGGGCCAACTAATGAAAAACTGTTTTTT
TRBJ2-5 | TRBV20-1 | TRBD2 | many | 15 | CSAMPLAGAQETQYF | TGCAGTGCTATGCCACTAGCGGGAGCACAAGAGACCCAGTACTTC
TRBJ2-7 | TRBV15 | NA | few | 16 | CATSNLTSRGYYEQYF | TGTGCCACCAGCAACCTTACCTCTCGGGGTTACTACGAGCAGTACTTC
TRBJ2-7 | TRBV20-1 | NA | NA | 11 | CSAAQGNEQYF | TGCAGTGCAGCACAGGGTAACGAGCAGTACTTC
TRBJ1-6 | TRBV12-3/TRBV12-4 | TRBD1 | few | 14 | CASRGDRENSPLHF | TGTGCCAGCAGGGGGGACAGGGAAAATTCACCCCTCCACTTT
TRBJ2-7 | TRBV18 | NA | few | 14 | CASSINRRNYEQYF | TGTGCCAGCTCAATCAACAGGAGAAACTACGAGCAGTACTTC
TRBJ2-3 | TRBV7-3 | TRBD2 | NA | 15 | CASSSKALTGGTQYF | TGTGCCAGCAGCTCAAAGGCCCTGACGGGAGGTACGCAGTATTTT
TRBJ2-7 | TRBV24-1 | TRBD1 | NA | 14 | CATSDPWTGREQYF | TGTGCCACCAGTGACCCTTGGACAGGCCGGGAGCAGTACTTC
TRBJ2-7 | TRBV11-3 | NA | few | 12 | CASSSGLREQYF | TGTGCCAGCAGCTCGGGGCTACGAGAGCAGTACTTC
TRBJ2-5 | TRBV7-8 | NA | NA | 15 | CASSLDLPRPRAQYF | TGTGCCAGCAGCTTAGATCTGCCGAGACCTAGGGCCCAGTACTTC
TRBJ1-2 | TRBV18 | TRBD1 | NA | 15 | CASSPSGDREYGYTF | TGTGCCAGCTCACCGTCCGGGGACAGAGAGTATGGCTACACCTTC
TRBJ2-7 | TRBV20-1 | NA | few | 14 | CSAREAQASYEQYF | TGCAGTGCTAGAGAGGCCCAGGCCTCCTACGAGCAGTACTTC
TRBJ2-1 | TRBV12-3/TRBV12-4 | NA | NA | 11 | CASTLAYEQFF | TGTGCCAGCACCTTGGCTTATGAGCAGTTCTTC
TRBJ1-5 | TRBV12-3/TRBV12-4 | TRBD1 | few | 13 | CASTGTGDQPQHF | TGTGCCAGCACCGGGACAGGGGATCAGCCCCAGCATTTT
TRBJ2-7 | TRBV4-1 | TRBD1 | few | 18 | CASSQESGQGFPYYEQYF | TGCGCCAGCAGCCAAGAGTCGGGACAGGGCTTCCCATACTACGAGCAGTACTTC
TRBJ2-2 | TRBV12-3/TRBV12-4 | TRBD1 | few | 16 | CASSLTGDAGFRELFF | TGTGCCAGCAGTCTGACAGGGGATGCGGGGTTTCGGGAGCTGTTTTTT
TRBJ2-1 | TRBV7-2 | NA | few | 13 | CASSAEPYNEQFF | TGTGCCAGCAGCGCCGAGCCCTACAATGAGCAGTTCTTC
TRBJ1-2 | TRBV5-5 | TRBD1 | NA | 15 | CASSPGQASLYGYTF | TGTGCCAGCAGCCCCGGACAGGCAAGTCTCTATGGCTACACCTTC
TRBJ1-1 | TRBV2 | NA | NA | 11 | CASSEGYEAFF | TGTGCCAGCAGTGAAGGGTATGAAGCTTTCTTT
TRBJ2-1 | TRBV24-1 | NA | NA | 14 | CATSDFRRGSEQFF | TGTGCCACCAGTGACTTTAGGAGGGGTAGTGAGCAGTTCTTC
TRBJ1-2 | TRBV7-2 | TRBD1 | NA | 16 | CASSLVSGGADYGYTF | TGTGCCAGCAGCTTAGTTTCAGGGGGAGCGGATTATGGCTACACCTTC
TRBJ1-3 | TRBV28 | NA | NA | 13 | CASSAFNGNTIYF | TGTGCCAGCAGTGCCTTTAACGGAAACACCATATATTTT
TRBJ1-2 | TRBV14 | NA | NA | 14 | CASSPPGEVYGYTF | TGTGCCAGCAGCCCTCCGGGTGAAGTCTATGGCTACACCTTC
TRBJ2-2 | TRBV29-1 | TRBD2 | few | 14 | CSVSGGPNTGELFF | TGCAGCGTGAGCGGGGGACCGAACACCGGGGAGCTGTTTTTT
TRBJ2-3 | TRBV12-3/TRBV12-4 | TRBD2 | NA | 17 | CASSTPKGLAGTDTQYF | TGTGCCAGCAGCACTCCCAAGGGACTAGCGGGAACAGATACGCAGTATTTT
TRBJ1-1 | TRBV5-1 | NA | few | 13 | CASSPYRDAEAFF | TGCGCCAGCAGCCCCTACAGGGACGCTGAAGCTTTCTTT
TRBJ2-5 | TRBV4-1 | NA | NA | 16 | CASSQESSGLQETQYF | TGCGCCAGCAGCCAAGAATCGAGCGGCCTTCAAGAGACCCAGTACTTC
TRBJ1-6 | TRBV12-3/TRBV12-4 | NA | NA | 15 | CASSFGSGMASPLHF | TGTGCCAGCAGTTTCGGGTCGGGGATGGCCTCACCCCTCCACTTT
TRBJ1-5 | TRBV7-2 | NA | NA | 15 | CASSLSPLGNQPQHF | TGTGCCAGCAGCTTAAGCCCCCTCGGCAATCAGCCCCAGCATTTT
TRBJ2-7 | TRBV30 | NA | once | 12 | CAWSWGRNEQYF | TGTGCCTGGAGTTGGGGAAGGAACGAGCAGTACTTC
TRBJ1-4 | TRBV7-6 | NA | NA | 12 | CASSHENGELFF | TGTGCCAGCAGCCACGAAAACGGAGAACTGTTTTTT
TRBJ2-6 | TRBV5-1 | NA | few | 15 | CASRDALSGANVLTF | TGCGCCAGCAGAGACGCCCTCTCTGGGGCCAACGTCCTGACTTTC
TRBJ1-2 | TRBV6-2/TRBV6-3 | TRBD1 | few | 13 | CASSETGLYGYTF | TGTGCCAGCAGCGAGACAGGGCTCTATGGCTACACCTTC
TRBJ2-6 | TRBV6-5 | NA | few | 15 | CASSRGHSGANVLTF | TGTGCCAGCTCCCGGGGGCACTCTGGGGCCAACGTCCTGACTTTC
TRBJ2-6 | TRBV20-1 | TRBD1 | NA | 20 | CSARQPGQRGPFSGANVLTF | TGCAGTGCTAGGCAACCGGGACAGCGAGGGCCTTTCTCTGGGGCCAACGTCCTGACTTTC
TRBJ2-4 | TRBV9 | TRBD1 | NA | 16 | CASSLGLGQAENIQYF | TGTGCCAGCAGCCTCGGCCTTGGACAGGCAGAAAACATTCAGTACTTC
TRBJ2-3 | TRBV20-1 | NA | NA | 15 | CSARPQLGRTDTQYF | TGCAGTGCTAGACCTCAGCTAGGAAGAACAGATACGCAGTATTTT